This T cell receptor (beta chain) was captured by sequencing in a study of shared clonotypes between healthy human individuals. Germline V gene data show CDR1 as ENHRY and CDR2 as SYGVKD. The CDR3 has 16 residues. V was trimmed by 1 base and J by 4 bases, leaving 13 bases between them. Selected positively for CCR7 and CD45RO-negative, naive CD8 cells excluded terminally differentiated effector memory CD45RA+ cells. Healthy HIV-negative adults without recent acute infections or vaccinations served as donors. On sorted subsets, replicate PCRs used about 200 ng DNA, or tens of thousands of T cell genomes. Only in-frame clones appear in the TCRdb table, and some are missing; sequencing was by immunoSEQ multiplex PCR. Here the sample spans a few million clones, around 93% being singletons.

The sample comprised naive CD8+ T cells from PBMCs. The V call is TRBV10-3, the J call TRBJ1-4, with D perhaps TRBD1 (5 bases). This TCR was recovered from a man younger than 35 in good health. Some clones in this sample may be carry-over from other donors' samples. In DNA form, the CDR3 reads TGTGCCATCAGTGAGTACCCGGGACGGAATAATGAAAAACTGTTTTTT. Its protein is CAISEYPGRNNEKLFF.